The next 9 T cell receptor beta chains were all read from a single sample in a study of T-cell memory formation after mild COVID-19. TCRdb used MiXCR to reprocess the 5' RACE reads, holding one entry per CDR3 protein. The data show around 310,000 distinct CDR3 sequences, approximately 22% seen once. The sample taken for sequencing was PBMCs or a T cell subset sorted from them (not recorded which). The receptors stem from a man aged 18 to 35 who had mild COVID-19 (a few samples of this study predate the infection). Cell type and time point are not known.

This clonotype was counted a few times. The genes are TRBV28 and TRBJ2-7; D is perhaps TRBD2 (6 bases). Trimming took 6 bases from V and 3 from J, leaving 12 bases between them. The CDR3 runs 13 residues. The V gene's germline CDR1 is MDHEN and CDR2 SYDVKM. CDR3 DNA: TGTGCCAGCAGCTACACCGGGGGCTACGAGCAGTACGTC. This sequence encodes CASSYTGGYEQYV.

The V call is TRBV5-6, the J call TRBJ1-2; possibly TRBD1 for D (6 bases). The CDR3 totals 15 residues. Germline V lookup: CDR1 SGHDT, CDR2 YYEEEE. V lost 3 bases to trimming and J lost 6 bases, with 18 bases between them. This CDR3 reads CASSYRLTGGHGYTF. CDR3 sequence (DNA): TGTGCCAGCAGCTATCGACTGACAGGAGGCCATGGCTACACCTTC.

The chain uses TRBV5-1 and TRBJ2-3, with D perhaps TRBD1 (5 bases). Per the germline V gene, CDR1 is SGHRS and CDR2 is YFSETQ. The CDR3 has 15 residues. The V gene lost 3 bases and the J gene lost 2 bases, with 13 bases spanning the gap. CDR3 residues: CASSSLGRDTDTQYF. The CDR3 DNA follows: TGCGCCAGCAGCTCCCTCGGCAGGGACACAGATACGCAGTATTTT.

This chain connects TRBV12-3 or TRBV12-4 to TRBJ2-1; 8 nucleotides agree with TRBD2. The CDR3 sequence is 15 residues long. With 6 bases clipped from V and 7 bases from J, the junction kept 11 bases outside the gene matches. CDR3 residues: CASRSNSGGRNEQFF. The CDR3 DNA reads TGTGCCAGCAGAAGTAACTCGGGGGGGCGGAATGAGCAGTTCTTC.

The chain carries TRBV27 and TRBJ1-2; 8 bases agree with TRBD1. The CDR3 spans 15 residues. Trimming removed 4 bases from V and 2 bases from J; junction bases left unmatched: 6. Per the germline V gene, CDR1 is MNHEY and CDR2 is SMNVEV (reference sequence). DNA for the CDR3: TGTGCCAGCAGTTCGAGACAGGGGAACAACTATGGCTACACCTTC. Protein product: CASSSRQGNNYGYTF.

V gene TRBV29-1 combines with J gene TRBJ2-3, with 7 bases fitting TRBD1. The CDR3 contains 17 residues. Germline V gene sequence: CDR1 SQVTM, CDR2 ANQGSEA. Unmatched junction bases numbered 13, after V lost 4 bases and J lost 0 bases. CDR3 coding DNA: TGCAGCGTTGTTGAACCACCGAGACAGGGTAGCACAGATACGCAGTATTTT. This gives the protein CSVVEPPRQGSTDTQYF.

The rearrangement uses TRBV6-5 and TRBJ2-2, with D unclear. Germline V gives CDR1 MNHEY, CDR2 SVGAGI. The V and J ends lost 6 bases and 7 bases respectively, with 9 bases between them. This CDR3 is built from 12 residues. The CDR3 DNA follows: TGTGCCAGCAGGCCCTCGGTCGGGGAGCTGTTTTTT. Residues: CASRPSVGELFF.

This clonotype was observed a few times. The gene calls are TRBV20-1 and TRBJ2-7; 7 positions match TRBD1. Per the germline V gene, CDR1 is DFQATT and CDR2 is SNEGSKA (reference sequence). After removal of 5 bases from V and 0 bases from J, the junction contained 13 bases not matched to a gene. The CDR3 consists of 16 residues. Here the CDR3 reads CSASAGTESSSYEQYF. The CDR3 coding sequence is TGCAGTGCTTCTGCCGGGACAGAATCCAGCTCCTACGAGCAGTACTTC.

This clonotype came up a few times. V usage is TRBV27 and J usage is TRBJ2-1; D remains ambiguous. The germline V gene encodes CDR1 MNHEY and CDR2 SMNVEV (reference sequence). V was shortened by 3 bases and J by 8 bases, with 11 bases between the two germline ends. The CDR3 runs to 13 residues. CDR3 in DNA: TGTGCCAGCAGTTTGTTCCGTACGTATGAGCAGTTCTTC. Its translation is CASSLFRTYEQFF.